Only a few counts were recorded for the clone carrying this T cell receptor beta chain. CDR3 length equals 14 residues. The V gene's germline CDR1 is SGHRS and CDR2 YFSETQ. V lost 0 bases and J 4 bases, leaving 8 bases between the germline ends. Each CDR3 protein gets one entry after TCRdb re-called the 5' RACE reads with MiXCR. Among roughly 46,000 distinct CDR3 sequences listed, 28% were seen once. The receptor's source is a female donor with breast cancer. The V and J genes are TRBV5-1 and TRBJ1-5; D is perhaps TRBD1 (5 bases). The sample taken for sequencing was naive CD4+ T cells sorted from blood. Subset denoted: naive CD4+ T cells, CD4+CD45RA+CD25-. The CDR3 coding sequence is TGCGCCAGCAGCTTGGCCGGGGGAAATCAGCCCCAGCATTTT. It translates to CASSLAGGNQPQHF.